This record covers a single T cell receptor (beta chain). The sample belongs to a study of blood T cell repertoires in COVID-19. Across the study: PBMCs, B-cell-depleted T cells, or T cells provided the cDNA or gDNA that made up the material.

This CDR3 region has 14 residues. J was trimmed by 4 bases and V by 5 bases; bases with no gene match: 8. The germline CDR1 and CDR2 sequences are MNHEY and SVGAGI. This table comes from immunoSEQ multiplex PCR, and its TCRdb copy is limited to in-frame clones, with some not included. The repertoire holds roughly 200,000 clones, 88% seen once, with under 2% in the top ten. The J gene is TRBJ2-7, the V gene TRBV6-5, with TRBD1 matching 7 bases. The sequenced sample consisted of peripheral blood. This sequence was found in a young man with active or convalescent COVID-19. The CDR3, as DNA: TGTGCCAGCAGTAGACAGGGTTATGGATACGAGCAGTACTTC. Translation gives CASSRQGYGYEQYF.